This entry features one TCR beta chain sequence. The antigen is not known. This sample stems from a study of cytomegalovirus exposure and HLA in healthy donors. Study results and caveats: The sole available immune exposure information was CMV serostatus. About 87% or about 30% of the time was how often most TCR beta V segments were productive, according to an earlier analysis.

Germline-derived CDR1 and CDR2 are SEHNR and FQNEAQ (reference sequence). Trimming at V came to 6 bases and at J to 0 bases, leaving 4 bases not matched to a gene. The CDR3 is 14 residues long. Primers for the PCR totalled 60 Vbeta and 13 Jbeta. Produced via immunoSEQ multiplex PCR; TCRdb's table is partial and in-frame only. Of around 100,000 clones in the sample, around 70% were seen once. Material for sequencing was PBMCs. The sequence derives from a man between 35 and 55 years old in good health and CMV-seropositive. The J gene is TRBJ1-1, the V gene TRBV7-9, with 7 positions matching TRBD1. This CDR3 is CASRVGQMNTEAFF. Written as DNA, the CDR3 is TGTGCCAGCAGGGTGGGACAGATGAACACTGAAGCTTTCTTT.